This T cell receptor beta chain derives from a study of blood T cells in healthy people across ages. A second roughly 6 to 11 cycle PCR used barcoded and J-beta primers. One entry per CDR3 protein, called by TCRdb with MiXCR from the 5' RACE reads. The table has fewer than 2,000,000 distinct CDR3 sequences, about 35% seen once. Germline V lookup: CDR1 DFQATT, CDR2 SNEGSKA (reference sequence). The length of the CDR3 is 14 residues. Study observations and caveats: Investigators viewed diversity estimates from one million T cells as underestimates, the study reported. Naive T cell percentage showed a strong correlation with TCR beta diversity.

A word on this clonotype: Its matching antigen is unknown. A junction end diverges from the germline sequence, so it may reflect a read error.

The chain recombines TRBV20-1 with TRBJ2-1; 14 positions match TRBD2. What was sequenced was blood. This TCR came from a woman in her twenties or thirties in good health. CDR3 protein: CSGRLAGGPGEQFF. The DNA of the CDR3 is TGCAGTGGTAGACTAGCGGGGGGGCCGGGTGAGCAGTTCTTC.